This T cell receptor beta chain was recorded in a study of beta chain features in type 1 diabetes. At the level of the study: Patients shared similar age, gender and cell yields with healthy donors. Sorted cell examination encompassed 85 million to 140 million cells across all samples.

This clone was seen a few times. The antigen is not known. One heparinised blood draw averaging approximately 100 mL was given by each donor. Germline CDR1 is MDHEN and CDR2 is SYDVKM. The V and J ends lost 4 bases and 2 bases respectively, with 9 bases between them. The CDR3 has 13 residues. Study findings and constraints: Moderately but significantly shorter TCRB CDR3s were found in Type 1 diabetes patients in all four CD4+ subsets.

Since all of the isolated RNA was reverse transcribed, expressed TCRB transcripts were what got sequenced. Only in-frame clones appear in the TCRdb table, and some are missing; sequencing was by immunoSEQ multiplex PCR. The sample yields under 950,000 clones, 17% seen once. This sequence joins TRBV28 and TRBJ2-7, with a tentative D call TRBD1 (6 bases). The sample comprised naive CD4+ T cells from blood. The receptor was isolated from a woman aged 18-35 years in good health. The CDR3 DNA follows: TGTGCCAGCAGTTCGGGGACACCCTACGAGCAGTACTTC. Translating gives CASSSGTPYEQYF.